This T cell receptor beta chain was observed in a study of T cell responses to AZD1222 COVID-19 vaccine. General study findings and limits: CD4 TCRs covered the whole spike, strongest at regions 160-218 and 743-854.

The protocol was immunoSEQ multiplex PCR, while the TCRdb copy is restricted to in-frame clones and leaves out a portion. Counted here are about 140,000 clones, almost 90% occurring once; the ten biggest clones make up 3% to 4.5%. Germline CDR1 reads SEHNR; CDR2 reads FQNEAQ (reference sequence). This CDR3 is built from 14 residues. Unmatched junction bases numbered 6, after V lost 4 bases and J lost 4 bases. Comment on this clone: Its target is unknown.

The source material was peripheral blood, sampled on day 0 of AZD1222 vaccination. This chain connects TRBV7-9 to TRBJ1-2; the match to TRBD1 covers 7 bases. This TCR was sampled from an adult in good health. CDR3 nucleotide sequence: TGTGCCAGCAGCTACACACAGGGGAGCTATGGCTACACCTTC. As protein: CASSYTQGSYGYTF.